The 5 T cell receptor beta chains below were found in one sample sequenced in a study of response to subunit inactivated influenza vaccine. TCRdb passed the RT-PCR reads through MiXCR, listing each CDR3 protein once. The sample shows about 580,000 distinct CDR3 sequences, approximately 14% of them seen only once. The sequencing here drew on PBMCs from blood, taken 11 to 12 days after vaccination. The receptor source for this set is a middle-aged man who received an inactivated influenza vaccine.

This clonotype showed up just a few times. The chain links TRBV15 to TRBJ2-7, with TRBD2 as a possible D gene (6 bases). CDR3 size: 16 residues. V was trimmed by 2 bases and J by 1 base, leaving 15 bases between them. Per germline, CDR1 LNHNV and CDR2 YYDKDF (reference sequence). In nucleotides, the CDR3 is TGTGCCACCAGCAGAAACCGACTAGTGGGGTCCTACGAGCAGTACTTC. Translated: CATSRNRLVGSYEQYF.

The V and J genes are TRBV2 and TRBJ2-5; possible D gene TRBD1, 6 bases. Trimming removed 10 bases from V and 2 bases from J, with 11 bases in between. In germline, CDR1 is SNHLY, CDR2 FYNNEI. The CDR3 runs 12 residues. As DNA, the CDR3 is TGTGCCACCGGACAGCATCAAGAGACCCAGTACTTC. Its protein product is CATGQHQETQYF.

This sequence joins TRBV27 and TRBJ2-7; 10 positions match TRBD1. The germline V gene has CDR1 MNHEY and CDR2 SMNVEV (reference sequence). Trimming at V came to 3 bases and at J to 5 bases, leaving 4 bases not matched to a gene. There are 14 residues in the CDR3. Written as DNA, the CDR3 is TGTGCCAGCAGTTTCTCGACAGGGGGCGACGAGCAGTACTTC. Residues: CASSFSTGGDEQYF.

This clonotype was recorded many times. The chain is built from TRBV12-3 or TRBV12-4 and TRBJ2-7, with D tentatively TRBD1 (5 bases). The CDR3 is made up of 13 amino acids. V was cut by 8 bases and J by 3 bases, with 14 bases left in between. DNA of the CDR3: TGTGCCAGCCAAAGGGGTTCACTCTACGAGCAGTACTTC. Protein sequence: CASQRGSLYEQYF.

This clonotype was picked up a small number of times. V usage is TRBV6-2 or TRBV6-3 and J usage is TRBJ2-1; 7 bases agree with TRBD2. After removal of 2 bases from V and 6 bases from J, the junction contained 4 bases not matched to a gene. This CDR3 comprises 14 residues. The V gene's germline CDR1 is MNHEY and CDR2 SVGEGT. This CDR3 is CASSYVAGANEQFF. CDR3 DNA sequence: TGTGCCAGCAGTTACGTCGCGGGAGCCAATGAGCAGTTCTTC.